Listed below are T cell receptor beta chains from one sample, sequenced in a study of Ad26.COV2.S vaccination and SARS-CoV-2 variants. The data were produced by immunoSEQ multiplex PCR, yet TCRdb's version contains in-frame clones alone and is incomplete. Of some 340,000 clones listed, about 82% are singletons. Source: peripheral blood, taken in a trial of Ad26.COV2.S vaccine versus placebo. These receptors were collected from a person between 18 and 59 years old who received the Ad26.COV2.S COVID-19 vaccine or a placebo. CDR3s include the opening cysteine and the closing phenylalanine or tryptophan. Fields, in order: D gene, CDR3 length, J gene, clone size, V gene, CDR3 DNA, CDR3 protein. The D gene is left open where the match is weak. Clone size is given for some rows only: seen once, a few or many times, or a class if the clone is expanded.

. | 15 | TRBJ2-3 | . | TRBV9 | TGTGCCAGCAGCGGTCGGGTCCCCCGGGGGGATACGCAGTATTTT | CASSGRVPRGDTQYF
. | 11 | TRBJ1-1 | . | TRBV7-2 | TGTGCCAGCAGCTCGGGACGAGAAGCTTTCTTT | CASSSGREAFF
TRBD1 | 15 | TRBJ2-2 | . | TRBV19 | TGTGCCAGTAGAAGACAGGGGGCGAACACCGGGGAGCTGTTTTTT | CASRRQGANTGELFF
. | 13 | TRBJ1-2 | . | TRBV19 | TGTGCCAGTAGTCTCCGGGGGGCGAGCGGCTACACCTTC | CASSLRGASGYTF
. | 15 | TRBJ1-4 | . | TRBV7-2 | TGTGCCAGCAGCAAAACGGGGGGTCAGGTAGAAAAACTGTTTTTT | CASSKTGGQVEKLFF
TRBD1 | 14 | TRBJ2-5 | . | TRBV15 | TGTGCCACCAGCACCCGGACAGGGGGAGTGGCCCAGTACTTC | CATSTRTGGVAQYF
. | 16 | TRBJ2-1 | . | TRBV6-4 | TGTGCCAGCAGTGACAACCTCAATTACCCCCTCAATGAGCAGTTCTTC | CASSDNLNYPLNEQFF
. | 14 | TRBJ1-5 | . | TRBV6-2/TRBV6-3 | TGTGCCAGCAGTTACGGTGCAGAAAATCAGCCCCAGCATTTT | CASSYGAENQPQHF
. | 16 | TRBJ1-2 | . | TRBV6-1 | TGTGCCAGCAGTGAGTCCCGGGGGACGGGGGGCGATGGCTACACCTTC | CASSESRGTGGDGYTF
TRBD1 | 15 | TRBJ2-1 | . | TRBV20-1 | TGCAGTGCTAGTTTGGGGGACAGGGGTTACAATGAGCAGTTCTTC | CSASLGDRGYNEQFF
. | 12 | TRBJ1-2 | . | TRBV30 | TGTGCCTGGAGTCCCGGGGAAGGAGGCTACACCTTC | CAWSPGEGGYTF
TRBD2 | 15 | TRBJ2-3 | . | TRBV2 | TGTGCCAGCAATAAAGAGCGGGGGGACACAGATACGCAGTATTTT | CASNKERGDTDTQYF
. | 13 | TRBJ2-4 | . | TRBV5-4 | TGTGCCAGCAGCTTGGATCAGGAAAACATTCAGTACTTC | CASSLDQENIQYF
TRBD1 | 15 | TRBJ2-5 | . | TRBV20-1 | TGCAGTGCTAGTCGGACCGGGACAGGGGTAGAGACCCAGTACTTC | CSASRTGTGVETQYF
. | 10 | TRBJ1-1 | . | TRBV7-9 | TGTGCCAGCAGCCGGTGGGAAGCTTTCTTT | CASSRWEAFF
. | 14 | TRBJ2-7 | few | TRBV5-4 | TGTGCCAGCAGCCTACCTGGGCGGGGTGGCGAGCAGTACTTC | CASSLPGRGGEQYF
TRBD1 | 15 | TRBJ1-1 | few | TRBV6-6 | TGTGCCAGCAGTTACTCCGGGACAGGGCAAATTGAAGCTTTCTTT | CASSYSGTGQIEAFF